What follows are 13 T cell receptor beta chains derived from one specimen sequenced in a study of blood T cell repertoires in COVID-19. This table comes from immunoSEQ multiplex PCR, and its TCRdb copy is limited to in-frame clones, with some not included. The sample lists about 88,000 clones, about 88% occurring once. The sample was peripheral blood. These receptors originate from a woman of 80 years or more with acute or convalescent COVID-19.

The chain uses TRBV9 and TRBJ1-4, with a possible D match to TRBD1 (5 bases). Per germline, CDR1 SGDLS and CDR2 YYNGEE. The CDR3 contains 15 residues. Trimming took off 0 bases at V and 4 bases at J, with 10 bases between the two ends. The CDR3 coding sequence is TGTGCCAGCAGCGTAGCCTGGCAGGGTAATGAAAAACTGTTTTTT. Protein sequence: CASSVAWQGNEKLFF. Supplemented by reference TRBV9 and TRBJ1-4, the full variable domain reads DSGVTQTPKHLITATGQRVTLRCSPRSGDLSVYWYQQSLDQGLQFLIQYYNGEERAKGNILERFSAQQFPDLHSELNLSSLELGDSALYFCASSVAWQGNEKLFFGSGTQLSVL.

This chain uses TRBV20-1 with TRBJ1-1; no firm D call. The CDR3 contains 11 residues. CDR1 and CDR2 (germline): DFQATT, SNEGSKA (reference sequence). Trimming removed 3 bases from V and 4 bases from J, with 6 bases in between. Written as DNA, the CDR3 is TGCAGTGCTAGGGAGAGCACTGAAGCTTTCTTT. Protein product: CSARESTEAFF.

The gene calls are TRBV4-2 and TRBJ2-1, with 9 bases matching TRBD2. V lost 0 bases to trimming and J lost 3 bases; unmatched junction nucleotides: 3. CDR3 length equals 16 residues. The germline CDR1 and CDR2 sequences are LGHNA and YNFKEQ. This CDR3 is CASSQEATSGYNEQFF. For the CDR3, the DNA is TGTGCCAGCAGCCAAGAGGCGACTAGCGGCTACAATGAGCAGTTCTTC.

This chain connects TRBV19 to TRBJ1-1; D is perhaps TRBD1 (5 bases). With 6 bases removed from V and 4 bases from J, the gap between germline ends came to 18 bases. The CDR3 spans 15 residues. Germline V gene sequence: CDR1 LNHDA, CDR2 SQIVND (reference sequence). This CDR3 reads CASSPDTLGGTEAFF. DNA of the CDR3: TGTGCCAGTAGCCCGGACACCTTGGGAGGCACTGAAGCTTTCTTT.

This chain links TRBV28 with TRBJ1-3; maybe TRBD1 (6 bases). V shed 1 base and J shed 4 bases, with 11 bases lying between them. The V gene's germline CDR1 is MDHEN and CDR2 SYDVKM. The CDR3 loop spans 15 amino acids. The CDR3 region is CASSLLKGEGNTIYF. CDR3 bases: TGTGCCAGCAGTTTATTGAAGGGGGAGGGAAACACCATATATTTT.

The V gene is TRBV5-1, the J gene TRBJ1-6; 7 bases line up with TRBD1. This CDR3 spans 15 amino acids. In germline, CDR1 is SGHRS, CDR2 YFSETQ. With V trimmed by 4 bases and J by 8 bases, 9 bases remained unmatched. The CDR3 DNA is TGCGCCAGCAGCCAGACAGGGCTATCGGATTCACCCCTCCACTTT. It yields the protein CASSQTGLSDSPLHF.

This chain joins TRBV2 and TRBJ1-1; D may be TRBD1 (5 bases). Trimming took 5 bases from V and 0 from J, leaving 7 bases between them. Germline V CDR1 and CDR2: SNHLY, FYNNEI. The CDR3 consists of 13 residues. CDR3 region: CASSRGLNTEAFF. DNA of the CDR3: TGTGCCAGCAGTCGGGGGTTGAACACTGAAGCTTTCTTT.

The chain is built from TRBV5-1 and TRBJ1-2, with a possible D match to TRBD1 (6 bases). V lost 4 bases to trimming and J lost 5 bases, with 12 bases between them. The CDR3 covers 13 residues. Germline values: CDR1 SGHRS, CDR2 YFSETQ. CDR3 coding DNA: TGCGCCAGCAGCCCGGACAGACCTTATGGCTACACCTTC. Protein product: CASSPDRPYGYTF.

The rearrangement joins TRBV6-5 to TRBJ2-2, with D possibly TRBD1 on 5 matching bases. Per the germline V gene, CDR1 is MNHEY and CDR2 is SVGAGI. The ends were cut back, 6 bases at V and 8 bases at J, with 13 bases in the middle. This CDR3 is 13 amino acids long. The CDR3 spells CASRAGYLGELFF. CDR3 coding DNA: TGTGCCAGCAGGGCAGGGTATTTGGGGGAGCTGTTTTTT.

The J gene is TRBJ2-7, the V gene TRBV2, with TRBD1 matching 7 bases. Germline CDR1 SNHLY, CDR2 FYNNEI. The junction had 4 bases not matched to a gene; V was cut back by 6 bases and J by 2 bases. The CDR3 covers 13 residues. Here the CDR3 reads CASRRDSAYEQYF. CDR3 nucleotide sequence: TGTGCCAGCAGGAGGGACAGTGCCTACGAGCAGTACTTC. Based on the CDR3 plus reference TRBV2 and TRBJ2-7, the full variable domain is EPEVTQTPSHQVTQMGQEVILRCVPISNHLYFYWYRQILGQKVEFLVSFYNNEISEKSEIFDDQFSVERPDGSNFTLKIRSTKLEDSAMYFCASRRDSAYEQYFGPGTRLTVT.

This rearrangement joins TRBV6-6 to TRBJ2-4; D possibly corresponds to TRBD2 (5 bases). CDR3 size: 16 residues. V lost 8 bases and J lost 0, with 17 bases in between. Per germline, CDR1 MNHNY and CDR2 SVGAGI (reference sequence). CDR3 amino acids: CASRRRGQLAKNIQYF. In nucleotides, the CDR3 is TGTGCCAGCCGCCGGCGCGGGCAGCTAGCCAAAAACATTCAGTACTTC.

The chain employs TRBV4-1 and TRBJ1-5; D is unclear. This CDR3 is built from 15 residues. The ends were cut back, 0 bases at V and 4 bases at J, with 10 bases in the middle. CDR1 and CDR2 (germline): MGHRA, YSYEKL. For the CDR3, the DNA is TGCGCCAGCAGCCAAGAAATGAGCGAAAATCAGCCCCAGCATTTT. Its translation is CASSQEMSENQPQHF.

The rearrangement uses TRBV6-5 and TRBJ2-5; a weak D match, TRBD2 (6 bases). This CDR3 is built from 12 residues. The V gene's germline CDR1 is MNHEY and CDR2 SVGAGI. Trimming pared 7 bases from V and 5 bases from J, leaving 11 bases between. The CDR3 region has the DNA TGTGCCAGCACCCGGGGGTGGGAGACCCAGTACTTC. It is translated as CASTRGWETQYF.